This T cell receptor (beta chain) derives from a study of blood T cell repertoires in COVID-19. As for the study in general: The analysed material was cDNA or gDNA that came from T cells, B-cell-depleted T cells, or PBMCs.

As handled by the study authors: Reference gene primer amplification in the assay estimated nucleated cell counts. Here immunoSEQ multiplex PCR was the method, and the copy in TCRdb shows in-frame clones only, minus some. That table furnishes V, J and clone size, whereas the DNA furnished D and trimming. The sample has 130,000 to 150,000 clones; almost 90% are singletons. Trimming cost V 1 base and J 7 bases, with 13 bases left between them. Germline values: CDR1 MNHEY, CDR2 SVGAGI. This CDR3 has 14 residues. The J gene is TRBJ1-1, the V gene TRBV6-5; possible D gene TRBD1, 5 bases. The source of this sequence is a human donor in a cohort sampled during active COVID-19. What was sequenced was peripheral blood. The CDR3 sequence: CASSYYVGTGEAFF. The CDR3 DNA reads TGTGCCAGCAGTTACTATGTCGGTACAGGTGAAGCTTTCTTT.